This T cell receptor beta chain was sequenced in a study of T cells in Graves' hyperthyroidism and ophthalmopathy. At the level of the study: Before treatment of any kind, peripheral blood was taken at initial diagnosis.

Patients counted as stable if ophthalmopathy did not develop within 18 months. Researchers took RNA transcripts and amplified the TCR beta CDR3 regions from them. First-round RT-PCR with HTBI primers amplified the TCR CDR3 region. TCRdb called the multiplex PCR reads again in MiXCR, with one record for every CDR3 protein. In the table there are hundreds of thousands of distinct CDR3 sequences, roughly 40% of which are singletons. Study results and caveats: Ophthalmopathy and stable hyperthyroidism were separated by a 13 V-J model. Clonotypes that were expanded in thyroid above 0.001 mostly appeared in blood too.

This clonotype has a handful of counts. Its antigen is undetermined. Germline V gene data show CDR1 as SGHRS and CDR2 as YFSETQ. The length of the CDR3 is 17 residues. Losses at the gene ends were 0 bases for V and 3 bases for J; bases not matched to a gene: 7. The source of this sequence is a young man with Graves' hyperthyroidism. The source material was blood. The V and J genes are TRBV5-1 and TRBJ2-5, with 11 bases matching TRBD2. DNA for the CDR3: TGCGCCAGCAGCTTGGGGCGGACTAGCGGGCTTGAAGAGACCCAGTACTTC. The encoded protein is CASSLGRTSGLEETQYF.